This TCR beta chain derives from a study of beta chain features in type 1 diabetes. General study points: Naive, central memory and regulatory TCRB repertoires appeared more similar among patients than healthy donors.

This CDR3 has 13 amino acids. Germline V gives CDR1 SGHAT, CDR2 FQNNGV. V was trimmed by 6 bases and J by 3 bases, leaving 12 bases between them. This clone has a handful of counts. What it binds is unknown. Reverse transcribing all isolated RNA meant expressed TCRB transcripts were sequenced. The repertoire was sequenced with immunoSEQ multiplex PCR; TCRdb's copy has only in-frame clones and lacks some. Among about 140,000 clones listed, roughly 9.3% were seen once. Donors underwent one heparinised blood draw, 95 to 150 mL on average. The rearrangement links TRBV11-2 to TRBJ2-7; a weak D match, TRBD2 (6 bases). The sample consisted of central memory CD4+ T cells from blood. The sequence came from a woman aged 40-49 years in good health. CDR3: CASSWGVGYEQYF. The CDR3 DNA sequence: TGTGCCAGCAGTTGGGGGGTGGGCTACGAGCAGTACTTC.